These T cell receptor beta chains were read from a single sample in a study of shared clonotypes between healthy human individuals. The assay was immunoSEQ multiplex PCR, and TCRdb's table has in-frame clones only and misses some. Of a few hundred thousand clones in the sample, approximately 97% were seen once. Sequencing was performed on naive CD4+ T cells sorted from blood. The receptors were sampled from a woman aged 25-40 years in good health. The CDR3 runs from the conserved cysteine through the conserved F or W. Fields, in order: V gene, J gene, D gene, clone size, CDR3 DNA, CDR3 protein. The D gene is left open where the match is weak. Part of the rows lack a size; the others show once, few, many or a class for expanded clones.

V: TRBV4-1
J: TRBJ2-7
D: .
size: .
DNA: TGCGCCAGCAGCCTTGGACGAGAATACTACGAGCAGTACTTC
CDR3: CASSLGREYYEQYF

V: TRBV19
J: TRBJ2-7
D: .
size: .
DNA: TGTGCCAGTAGCCGGCCCGTCTCCTACGAGCAGTACTTC
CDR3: CASSRPVSYEQYF

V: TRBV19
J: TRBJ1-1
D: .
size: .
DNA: TGTGCCAGTACCTTCGTCGGAGGAAACACTGAAGCTTTCTTT
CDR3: CASTFVGGNTEAFF

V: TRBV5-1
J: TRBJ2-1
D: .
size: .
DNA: TGCGCCAGCAGCTTGGACGGCGGGATGTCCTACAATGAGCAGTTCTTC
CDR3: CASSLDGGMSYNEQFF

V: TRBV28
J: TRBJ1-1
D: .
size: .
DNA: TGTGCCAGCAGTTCCCACCCCCACACCCGGGTCAAAGCTTTCTTT
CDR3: CASSSHPHTRVKAFF

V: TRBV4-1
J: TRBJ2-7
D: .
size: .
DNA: TGCGCCAGCAGCCAAGGGCAGGGCGGGATCTCCTACGAGCAGTACTTC
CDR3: CASSQGQGGISYEQYF

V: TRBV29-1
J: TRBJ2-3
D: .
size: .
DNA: TGCAGCGTTGGAGACCTAGGCCCGCGGGATACGCAGTATTTT
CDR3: CSVGDLGPRDTQYF

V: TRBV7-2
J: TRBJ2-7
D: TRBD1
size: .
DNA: TGTGCCAGCAGCCCCGAGACAGGGAATGTGCACGAGCAGTACTTC
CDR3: CASSPETGNVHEQYF

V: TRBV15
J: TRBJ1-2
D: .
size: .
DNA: TGTGCCACCAGCAGAGACGGAGCAGGACGTGGCTACACCTTC
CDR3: CATSRDGAGRGYTF

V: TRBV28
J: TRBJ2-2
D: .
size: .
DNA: TGTGCCAGCAGCCGCCACCTAGTTGGGCGGGAGCTGTTTTTT
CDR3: CASSRHLVGRELFF

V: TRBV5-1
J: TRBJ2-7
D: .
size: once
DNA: TGCGCCAGCAGCTCCGGATCTGCTTACGAGCAGTACTTC
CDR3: CASSSGSAYEQYF

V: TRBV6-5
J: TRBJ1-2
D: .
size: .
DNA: TGTGCCAGCAGTTCCTCCAGTTATGGCTACACCTTC
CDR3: CASSSSSYGYTF

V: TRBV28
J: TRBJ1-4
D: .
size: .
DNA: TGTGCCAGCAGTTTCCAGCTCGGACAGTTCAATGAAAAACTGTTTTTT
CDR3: CASSFQLGQFNEKLFF

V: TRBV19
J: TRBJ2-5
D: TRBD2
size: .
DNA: TGTGCCAGAACCCTGGGACTAGCGGGAAGGGAGACCCAGTACTTC
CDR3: CARTLGLAGRETQYF

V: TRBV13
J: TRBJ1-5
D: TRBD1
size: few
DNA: TGTGCCAGCAGCAAAGACAGGGATCAGCCCCAGCATTTT
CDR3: CASSKDRDQPQHF

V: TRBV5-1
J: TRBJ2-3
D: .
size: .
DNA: TGCGCCAGCGGCGAACCCCCGAGAGATACGCAGTATTTT
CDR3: CASGEPPRDTQYF

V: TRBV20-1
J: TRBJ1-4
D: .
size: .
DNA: TGCAGTGCTAGGAATTCCGAAAAACTGTTTTTT
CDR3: CSARNSEKLFF

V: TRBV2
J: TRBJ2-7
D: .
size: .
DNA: TGTGCCAGCAGGGAGGATGGGGGCGAGCAGTACTTC
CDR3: CASREDGGEQYF

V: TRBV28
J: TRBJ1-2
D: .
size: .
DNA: TGTGCCAGCATCCAGAGGGGGGGGCGTGAGGCCTTC
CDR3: CASIQRGGREAF

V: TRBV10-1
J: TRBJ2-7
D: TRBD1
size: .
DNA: TGCGCCAGCAGTGCAGGAACTACAGGGGGTGGACAATACTACGAGCAGTACTTC
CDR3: CASSAGTTGGGQYYEQYF

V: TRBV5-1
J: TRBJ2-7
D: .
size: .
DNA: TGCGCCAGCAGGGTCGCCAGGGAGTACGAGCAGTACTTC
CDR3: CASRVAREYEQYF

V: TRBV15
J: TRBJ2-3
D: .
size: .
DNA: TGTGCCACCAGCAGAGTGGGGGCTAGGGGTACGCAGTATTTT
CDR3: CATSRVGARGTQYF

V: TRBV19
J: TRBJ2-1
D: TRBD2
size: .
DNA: TGTGCCAGTAGTATCGCGGGGGGGCCGGGAGGACCGGACGCCCTAGTACATTACAATGAGCAGTTCTTC
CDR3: CASSIAGGPGGPDALVHYNEQFF

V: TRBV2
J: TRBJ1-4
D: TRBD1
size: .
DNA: TGTGCCAGCGGAGGGACAGAAAATGAAAAACTGTTTTTT
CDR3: CASGGTENEKLFF

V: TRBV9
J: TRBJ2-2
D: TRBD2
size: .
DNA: TGTGCCAGCAGCGTAGGACTAGCGGGGACCGGGGAGCTGTTTTTT
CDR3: CASSVGLAGTGELFF

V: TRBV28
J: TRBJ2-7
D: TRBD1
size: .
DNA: TGTGCCAGCAGTACTATGGGACAGGGGTTCTCCTACGAGCAGTACTTC
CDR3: CASSTMGQGFSYEQYF

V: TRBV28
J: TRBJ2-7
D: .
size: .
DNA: TGTGCCAGCACCGTCGGGACAAACTCCTACGAGCAGTACTTC
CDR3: CASTVGTNSYEQYF

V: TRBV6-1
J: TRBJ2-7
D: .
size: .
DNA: TGTGCCAGCAGCATTAGCAGAGGCTCCTACGAGCAGTACTTC
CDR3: CASSISRGSYEQYF

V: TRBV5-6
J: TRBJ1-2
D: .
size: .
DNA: TGTGCCAGCAGCTTGGGGTTAATGACAGCGCATGGCTACACCTTC
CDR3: CASSLGLMTAHGYTF

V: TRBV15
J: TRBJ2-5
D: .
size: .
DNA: TGTGCCACCAGCAGACTGCAGACAGAAGAGACCCAGTACTTC
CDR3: CATSRLQTEETQYF

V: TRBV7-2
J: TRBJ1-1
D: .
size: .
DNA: TGTGCCAGCAGCTCCGGGGGGGACACTGAAGCTTTCTTT
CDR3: CASSSGGDTEAFF

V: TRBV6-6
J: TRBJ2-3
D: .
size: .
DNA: TGTGCCAGCAGCTCCTCAGGGACGGGGTCAGATACGCAGTATTTT
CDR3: CASSSSGTGSDTQYF

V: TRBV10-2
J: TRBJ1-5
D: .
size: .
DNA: TGCGCCAGCAGTGAGTGGGACAACAATAGCAATCAGCCCCAGCATTTT
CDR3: CASSEWDNNSNQPQHF

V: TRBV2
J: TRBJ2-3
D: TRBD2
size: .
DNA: TGTGCCAGCAGCCGACTAGCGGGAGTTTCAGATACGCAGTATTTT
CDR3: CASSRLAGVSDTQYF

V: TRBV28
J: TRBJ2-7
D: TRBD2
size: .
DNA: TGTGCCAGCAGGGTAGCGGGAGTCAGAGAGCAGTACTTC
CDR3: CASRVAGVREQYF

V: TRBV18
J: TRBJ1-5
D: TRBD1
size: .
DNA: TGTGCCAGCTCACCGGGACAGACTCAGCCCCAGCATTTT
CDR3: CASSPGQTQPQHF

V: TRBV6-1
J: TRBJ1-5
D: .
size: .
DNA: TGTGCCAGCAGTGAAGCCGAGGGGTCTCAGCCCCAGCATTTT
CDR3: CASSEAEGSQPQHF

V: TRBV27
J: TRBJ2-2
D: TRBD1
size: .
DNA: TGTGCCAGCAGTCCTGGACAGGGGTACACCGGGGAGCTGTTTTTT
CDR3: CASSPGQGYTGELFF

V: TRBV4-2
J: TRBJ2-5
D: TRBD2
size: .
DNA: TGTGCCAGCAGCCAAGTAGCGGGAGGGGGAGAGACCCAGTACTTC
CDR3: CASSQVAGGGETQYF

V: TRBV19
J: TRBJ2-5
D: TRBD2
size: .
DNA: TGTGCCAGTAGTACTATAGCGGGTGGACTTGCAGAGACCCAGTACTTC
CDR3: CASSTIAGGLAETQYF

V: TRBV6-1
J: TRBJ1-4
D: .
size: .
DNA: TGTGCCAGCGGCGACGGGACAACTAATGAAAAACTGTTTTTT
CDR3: CASGDGTTNEKLFF

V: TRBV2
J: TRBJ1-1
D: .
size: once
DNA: TGTGCCAGCAGTGTCTCCAGGGGAGAAACTGAAGCTTTCTTT
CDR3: CASSVSRGETEAFF

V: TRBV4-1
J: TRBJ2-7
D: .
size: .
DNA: TGCGCCAGCAGCCAAGATGGAGGTGTCAACGAGCAGTACTTC
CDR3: CASSQDGGVNEQYF

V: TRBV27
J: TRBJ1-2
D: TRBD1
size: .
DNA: TGTGCCAGCAGTTTATCCGCCGCAAGGACAGGGCGTTATGGCTACACCTTC
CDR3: CASSLSAARTGRYGYTF

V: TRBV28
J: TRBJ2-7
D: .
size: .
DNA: TGTGCCAGCAACCCCCGAGGGGTCACCCCAACCTACGAGCAGTACTTC
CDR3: CASNPRGVTPTYEQYF

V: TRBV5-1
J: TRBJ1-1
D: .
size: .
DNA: TGCGCCAGCAGCGCGGCGACAGAGGCTGAAGCTTTCTTT
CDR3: CASSAATEAEAFF

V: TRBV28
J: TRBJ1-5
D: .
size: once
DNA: TGTGCCAGCAGGGGGAGTAGCAATCAGCCCCAGCATTTT
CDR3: CASRGSSNQPQHF

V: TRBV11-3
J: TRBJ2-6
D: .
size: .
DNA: TGTGCCAGCAGCAAAACAGACTCTGGGGCCAACGTCCTGACTTTC
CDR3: CASSKTDSGANVLTF

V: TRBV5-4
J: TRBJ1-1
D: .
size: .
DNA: TGTGCCAGCAGCTCGGACGACAGGATGAACACTGAAGCTTTCTTT
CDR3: CASSSDDRMNTEAFF

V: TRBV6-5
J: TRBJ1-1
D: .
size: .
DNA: TGTGCCAGCAGTTATGGGGGGGTGGACACTGAAGCTTTCTTT
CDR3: CASSYGGVDTEAFF

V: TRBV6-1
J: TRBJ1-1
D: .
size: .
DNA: TGTGCCAGCAGTGAAAGCGGAAGCTGGGGGGCAGCTTTCTTT
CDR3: CASSESGSWGAAFF

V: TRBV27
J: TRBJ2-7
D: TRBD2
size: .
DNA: TGTGCCAGCGCCCGCGTGGCGGGAGTTCGGAACGAGCAGTACTTC
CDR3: CASARVAGVRNEQYF